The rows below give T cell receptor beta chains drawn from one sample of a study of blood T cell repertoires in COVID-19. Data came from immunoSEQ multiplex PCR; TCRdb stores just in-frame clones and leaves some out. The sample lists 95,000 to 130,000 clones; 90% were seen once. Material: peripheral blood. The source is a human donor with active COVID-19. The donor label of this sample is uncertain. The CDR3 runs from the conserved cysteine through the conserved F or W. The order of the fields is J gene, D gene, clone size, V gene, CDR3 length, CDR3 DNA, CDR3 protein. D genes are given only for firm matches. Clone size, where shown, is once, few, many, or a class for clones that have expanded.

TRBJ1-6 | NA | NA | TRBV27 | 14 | TGTGCCAGCAGTTTAATGGGGAGGGGTTCACCCCTCCACTTT | CASSLMGRGSPLHF
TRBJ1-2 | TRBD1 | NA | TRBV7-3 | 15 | TGTGCCAGCAGCTTAGGACGACAGGGGGCCAAAGGTTACACCTTC | CASSLGRQGAKGYTF
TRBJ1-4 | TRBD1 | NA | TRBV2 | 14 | TGTGCCAGCAGACCCAGGGGGCAGTCTGAAAAACTGTTTTTT | CASRPRGQSEKLFF
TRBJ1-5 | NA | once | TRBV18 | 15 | TGTGCCAGCTCACCACAGACAGGAAGCAATCAGCCCCAGCATTTT | CASSPQTGSNQPQHF
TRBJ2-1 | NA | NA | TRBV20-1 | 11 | TGCAGTGCTACCCCCGACAATGAGCAGTTCTTC | CSATPDNEQFF
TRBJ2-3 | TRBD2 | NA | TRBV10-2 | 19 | TGCGCCAGCAGTGTTAAAGCGGGGGGGGTCCCCTGGTCCACAGATACGCAGTATTTT | CASSVKAGGVPWSTDTQYF
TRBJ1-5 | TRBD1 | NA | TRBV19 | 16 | TGTGCCAGTAGTAGATACAGGGGGGGGTCCAATCAGCCCCAGCATTTT | CASSRYRGGSNQPQHF
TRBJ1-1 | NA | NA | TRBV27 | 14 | TGTGCCAGCAGTTTAAGAGGAGGGGTCACTGAAGCTTTCTTT | CASSLRGGVTEAFF
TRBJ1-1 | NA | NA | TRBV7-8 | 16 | TGTGCCAGCAGCTTAGTTGTAGAGGGTGCAGTCACTGAAGCTTTCTTT | CASSLVVEGAVTEAFF
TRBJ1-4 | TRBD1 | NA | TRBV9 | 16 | TGTGCCAGCAGCGTAACAGACAGGGGAGAGAATGAAAAACTGTTTTTT | CASSVTDRGENEKLFF
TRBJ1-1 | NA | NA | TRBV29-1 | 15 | TGCAGCGTTGAGTCGATCGGCAGGGCCGGCACTGAAGCTTTCTTT | CSVESIGRAGTEAFF
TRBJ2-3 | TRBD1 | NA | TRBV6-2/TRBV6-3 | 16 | TGTGCCAGCAGTTATGGGACAGGGTGGGGCACAGATACGCAGTATTTT | CASSYGTGWGTDTQYF
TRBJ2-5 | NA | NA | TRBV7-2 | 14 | TGTGCCAGCAGCCCACTTCAGGTGCAAGAGACCCAGTACTTC | CASSPLQVQETQYF
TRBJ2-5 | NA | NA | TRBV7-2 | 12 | TGTGCCAGCAGCGATGGGGCAGAGACCCAGTACTTC | CASSDGAETQYF
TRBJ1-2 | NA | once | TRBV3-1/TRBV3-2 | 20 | TGTGCCAGCAGCCAAGATCGCCCCGGCGGAGTACGGATAACTAACTATGGCTACACCTTC | CASSQDRPGGVRITNYGYTF
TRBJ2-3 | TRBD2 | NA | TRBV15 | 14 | TGTGCCACCAGCCAAGATCAGGGACTAGCGGGGTCTTGTTTT | CATSQDQGLAGSCF
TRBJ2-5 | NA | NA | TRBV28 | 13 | TGTGCCAGCAGTATGAACAGGGTATCGGCCCAGTACTTC | CASSMNRVSAQYF
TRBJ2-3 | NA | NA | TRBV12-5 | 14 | TGTGCTAGTGGCGATACAGGTGGCACAGATACGCAGTATTTT | CASGDTGGTDTQYF
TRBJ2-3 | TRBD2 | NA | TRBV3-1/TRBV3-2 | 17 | TGTGCCAGCAGCCGCGCGTCCTTAGCGGGAATCACAGATACGCAGTATTTT | CASSRASLAGITDTQYF
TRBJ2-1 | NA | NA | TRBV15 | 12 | TGTGCCACCAGCATTTTAGCGAGTGAGCAGTTCTTC | CATSILASEQFF
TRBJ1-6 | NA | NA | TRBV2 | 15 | TGTGCCAGCTCTCGGGGTAGCTCCTATAATTCACCCCTCCACTTT | CASSRGSSYNSPLHF
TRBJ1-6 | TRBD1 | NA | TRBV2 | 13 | TGTGCCAGCAGGATGGACAGGTCTTCACCCCTCCACTTT | CASRMDRSSPLHF
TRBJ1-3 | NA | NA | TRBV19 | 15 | TGTGCCAGTAGTATAAGGTTACTCGGGTGGAACACCATATATTTT | CASSIRLLGWNTIYF
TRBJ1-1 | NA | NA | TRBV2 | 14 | TGTGCCAGCAGGGGGGCGGCGGGTTTCGCTGAAGCTTTCTTT | CASRGAAGFAEAFF
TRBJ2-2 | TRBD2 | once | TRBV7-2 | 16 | TGTGCCAGCAGCCCGCTAGCGGGGGGGAACACCGGGGAGCTGTTTTTT | CASSPLAGGNTGELFF
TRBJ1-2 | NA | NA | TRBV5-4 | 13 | TGTGCCAGCAAACCGGGGGACGTGCGTGGCTACACCTTC | CASKPGDVRGYTF
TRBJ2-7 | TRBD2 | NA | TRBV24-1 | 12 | TGTGCCACCAGTGATCGGGGGGAAGAGCAGTACTTC | CATSDRGEEQYF
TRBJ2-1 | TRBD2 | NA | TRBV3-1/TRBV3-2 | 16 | TGTGCCAGCAGCCAAGAGCTAGCGGCCTCCTGCAATGAGCAGTTCTTC | CASSQELAASCNEQFF
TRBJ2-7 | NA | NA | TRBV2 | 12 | TGTGCCAGCAGCGGCACAGGCTACGAGCAGTACTTC | CASSGTGYEQYF
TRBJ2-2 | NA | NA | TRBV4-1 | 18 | TGCGCCAGCAGCCAAGTGTTCGGGAGATCGGGGAACACCGGGGAGCTGTTTTTT | CASSQVFGRSGNTGELFF
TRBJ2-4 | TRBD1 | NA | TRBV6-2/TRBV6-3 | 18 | TGTGCCAGCAGTTACCGGGACAGGGCTGAGACGACTGGGAACATTCAGTACTTC | CASSYRDRAETTGNIQYF
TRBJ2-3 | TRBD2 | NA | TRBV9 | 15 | TGTGCCAGCAGCGTAGAGGCGGGGGGCACAGATACGCAGTATTTT | CASSVEAGGTDTQYF
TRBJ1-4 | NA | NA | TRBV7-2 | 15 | TGTGCCAGCAGCCCAGTCACAACAACTAATGAAAAACTGTTTTTT | CASSPVTTTNEKLFF
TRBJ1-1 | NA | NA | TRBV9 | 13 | TGTGCCAGCAGCGTAGTGGGGGCGTCGTACGCTTTCTTT | CASSVVGASYAFF
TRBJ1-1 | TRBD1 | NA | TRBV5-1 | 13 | TGCGCCAGCAGCATACAGGGGCGAGCTGAAGCTTTCTTT | CASSIQGRAEAFF
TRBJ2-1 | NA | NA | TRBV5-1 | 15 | TGCGCCAGCAGCCGCCGGGACTTCTCCTACAATGAGCAGTTCTTC | CASSRRDFSYNEQFF
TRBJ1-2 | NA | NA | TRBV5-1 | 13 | TGCGCCAGCAGCTTGGACGGTAACTATGGCTACACCTTC | CASSLDGNYGYTF
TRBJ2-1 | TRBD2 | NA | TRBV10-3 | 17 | TGTGCCATCAGTGGGCTAGCGGGGGGGCCGGGTCATAATGAGCAGTTCTTC | CAISGLAGGPGHNEQFF
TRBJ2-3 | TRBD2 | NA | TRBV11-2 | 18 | TGTGCCAGCAGCTTACTCCCAGGGTCGGGGGGGGCTACAGATACGCAGTATTTT | CASSLLPGSGGATDTQYF
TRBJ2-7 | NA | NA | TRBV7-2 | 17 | TGTGCCAGCAGCCCCCGGAGTAGAACCCTTTTTTCCTACGAGCAGTACTTC | CASSPRSRTLFSYEQYF
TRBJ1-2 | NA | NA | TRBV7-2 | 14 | TGTGCCAGCAGCCATGAAGGACATTCCCGAGGCTACACCTTC | CASSHEGHSRGYTF
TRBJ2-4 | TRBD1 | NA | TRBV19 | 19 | TGTGCCAGTAGTCCAACCCCGTTACAGGGGGTCTGGGCCAAAAACATTCAGTACTTC | CASSPTPLQGVWAKNIQYF
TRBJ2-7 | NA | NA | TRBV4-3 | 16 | TGCGCCAGCAGCCAAACCTCCCAGGGCACCTACTACGAGCAGTACTTC | CASSQTSQGTYYEQYF
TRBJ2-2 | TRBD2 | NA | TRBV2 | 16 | TGTGCCAGCTGGCTGGGACTAGCGGCCGCCACCGGGGAGCTGTTTTTT | CASWLGLAAATGELFF
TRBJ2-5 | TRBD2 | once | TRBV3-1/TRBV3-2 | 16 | TGTGCCAGCAGCCCCGGACTAGCCGACCCTCAAGAGACCCAGTACTTC | CASSPGLADPQETQYF
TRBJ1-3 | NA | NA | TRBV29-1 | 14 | TGCAGCGTTGGATGGCAGGGAGGAGGAAACACCATATATTTT | CSVGWQGGGNTIYF
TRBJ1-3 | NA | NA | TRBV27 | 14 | TGTGCCAGCAGCCCAAGGGGGTCCGGAAACACCATATATTTT | CASSPRGSGNTIYF
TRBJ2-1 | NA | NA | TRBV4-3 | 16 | TGCGCCAGCAGCCAAGTCTCGGGACACTCCTCGCCGCAGCAGTTCTTC | CASSQVSGHSSPQQFF
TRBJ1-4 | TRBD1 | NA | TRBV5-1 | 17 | TGCGCCAGCAGCTCCTCCGCGGGGACAGGACCTAATGAAAAACTGTTTTTT | CASSSSAGTGPNEKLFF
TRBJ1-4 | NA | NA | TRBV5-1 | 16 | TGCGCCAGCAGCTTGGGACTGGCAGGGGAGAATGAAAAACTGTTTTTT | CASSLGLAGENEKLFF
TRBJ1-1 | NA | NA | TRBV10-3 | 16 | TGTGCCATCAGTGTTAACGGAGGGGGGGTCAACACTGAAGCTTTCTTT | CAISVNGGGVNTEAFF
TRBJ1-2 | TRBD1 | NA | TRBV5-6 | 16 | TGTGCCAGCAGCCCGCCGGGACAGGGTAAAGGATATGGCTACACCTTC | CASSPPGQGKGYGYTF
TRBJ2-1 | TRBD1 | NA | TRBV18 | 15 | TGTGCCAGCTCAACTACCGGGACAGGGACCAATGAGCAGTTCTTC | CASSTTGTGTNEQFF
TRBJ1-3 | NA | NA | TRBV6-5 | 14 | TGTGCCAGCAGCCGAACAGGGTCTGGAAACACCATATATTTT | CASSRTGSGNTIYF
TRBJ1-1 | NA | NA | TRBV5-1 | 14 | TGCGCCAGCAGCCTGTCGGGAGGGAACACTGAAGCTTTCTTT | CASSLSGGNTEAFF
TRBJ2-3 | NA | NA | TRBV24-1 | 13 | TGTGCCACCAGTGAGGCGGGACCAAATACGCAGTATTTT | CATSEAGPNTQYF
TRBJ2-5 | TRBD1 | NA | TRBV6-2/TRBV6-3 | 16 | TGTGCCAGCAGTTACGGACAGGGTTCGTTGTTGGAGACCCAGTACTTC | CASSYGQGSLLETQYF
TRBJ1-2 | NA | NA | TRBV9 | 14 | TGTGCCAGCAGCGTAGTCCCAGGGATGTTTGGCTACACCTTC | CASSVVPGMFGYTF
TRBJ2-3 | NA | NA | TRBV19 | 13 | TGTGCCAGTAGTACAGGGGGCACAGATACGCAGTATTTT | CASSTGGTDTQYF